Presented here are 25 T cell receptor beta chains from one specimen sequenced in a study of CD8+CD57+ T cells in acquired aplastic anemia. Investigators profiled TCR beta VDJ and CDR3 from genomic DNA template. A single record per CDR3 protein comes from TCRdb applying MiXCR to the reads. The sample has roughly 290,000 distinct CDR3 sequences, about 50% seen once; the top ten hold approximately 1.2%. CD8+CD57+ cell expansion had been shown by flow cytometry in patients chosen for sequencing. What was sequenced was sorted CD4+, CD8+, or CD8+CD57+ T cells (not recorded which) from PBMCs. These receptors were obtained from a human donor with aplastic anemia.

As regards this clonotype: Lacking the conserved final phenylalanine or tryptophan, this CDR3 likely reflects a read error. The rearrangement links TRBV20-1 to TRBJ2-1, with no clear D. CDR1 and CDR2 from the germline V gene are DFQATT and SNEGSKA (reference sequence). The V end was cut by 0 bases, the J end by 5 bases, with 8 bases between. The CDR3 loop spans 13 amino acids. The CDR3 bases are TGCAGTGCTAGAGATCACATGCACAATGAGCAGTTCTAC. This encodes CSARDHMHNEQFY.

This clonotype was counted many times. The CDR3, as DNA: TGTGCCAGCAGCTTTCGGTTGGGAGACGAGCAGTACTTC. This sequence encodes CASSFRLGDEQYF. V and J are TRBV7-2 and TRBJ2-7; D possibly corresponds to TRBD2 (5 bases). Between the trimmed V and J ends, which lost 3 bases and 5 bases, there was a span of 11 bases. Germline lookup yields CDR1 SGHTA and CDR2 FQGNSA. The CDR3 covers 13 residues. The full variable domain, with the rest looked up from reference TRBV7-2 and TRBJ2-7, is GAGVSQSPSNKVTEKGKDVELRCDPISGHTALYWYRQSLGQGLEFLIYFQGNSAPDKSGLPSDRFSAERTGGSVSTLTIQRTQQEDSAVYLCASSFRLGDEQYFGPGTRLTVT.

This clonotype has at least ten counts. This chain connects TRBV7-2 to TRBJ2-7; D may be TRBD2 (5 bases). This CDR3 is built from 18 residues. Germline CDR1 and CDR2: SGHTA and FQGNSA. Trimming removed 1 base at V and 1 base at J, with 20 bases between. CDR3 bases: TGTGCCAGCAGCTTAGGTTGGGGAACTAGGACTTCATCCTACGAGCAGTACTTC. It yields the protein CASSLGWGTRTSSYEQYF.

This clonotype was observed many times. This rearrangement joins TRBV5-1 to TRBJ1-1, with D hard to call. Trimming removed 1 base at V and 5 bases at J, with 12 bases between. The CDR3 has 14 amino acids. Germline assignment: CDR1 SGHRS and CDR2 YFSETQ. The CDR3 nucleotides are TGCGCCAGCAGCTTGTCAACGGGAGGGACTGAAGCTTTCTTT. Translation: CASSLSTGGTEAFF.

Worth noting for this clonotype: The CDR3 ends on some other residue instead of the conserved phenylalanine or tryptophan, so this is likely a read error. V is TRBV12-3 or TRBV12-4 and J is TRBJ1-5, with D possibly matching TRBD1 (5 bases). V was trimmed by 6 bases and J by 4 bases, leaving 10 bases between them. This CDR3 has 13 amino acids. The CDR3 spells CASSPSGNQPQHP. The CDR3 DNA reads as TGTGCCAGCAGCCCCTCAGGGAATCAGCCCCAGCATCCC.

V and J are TRBV7-6 and TRBJ1-2, with 7 bases that match TRBD1. The V segment lost 3 bases and the J segment 3 bases; nucleotides outside the gene matches: 4. The CDR3 loop spans 14 amino acids. CDR1 is SGHVS, CDR2 FNYEAQ, per germline. The CDR3 DNA reads as TGTGCCAGCAGCTTCCTCACAGGGGACTATGGCTACACCTTC. Amino acids: CASSFLTGDYGYTF.

The V and J genes are TRBV7-2 and TRBJ1-2; D ambiguous. Looked up from germline, CDR1 is SGHTA and CDR2 is FQGNSA. This CDR3 region has 13 residues. The V end lost 5 bases, the J end lost 2 bases, and 9 bases lay between the germline ends. The CDR3 reads CASSIALNYGYTF. CDR3 in DNA: TGTGCCAGCAGCATTGCACTGAACTATGGCTACACCTTC.

The chain uses TRBV2 and TRBJ2-7, with D perhaps matching TRBD2 (5 bases). The CDR3 sequence is 13 residues long. Between the trimmed V and J ends, which lost 6 bases and 3 bases, there was a span of 12 bases. CDR1 is SNHLY and CDR2 is FYNNEI in the germline V gene. This CDR3 is CASREEYNYEQYF. CDR3 coding DNA: TGTGCCAGCAGGGAGGAGTATAACTACGAGCAGTACTTC. The whole variable domain, filled in from reference TRBV2 and TRBJ2-7, reads EPEVTQTPSHQVTQMGQEVILRCVPISNHLYFYWYRQILGQKVEFLVSFYNNEISEKSEIFDDQFSVERPDGSNFTLKIRSTKLEDSAMYFCASREEYNYEQYFGPGTRLTVT.

J is TRBJ2-3 and V is TRBV6-6; D is perhaps TRBD2 (6 bases). Deletions cut 5 bases from V and 3 bases from J, with 15 bases between. Germline V gives CDR1 MNHNY, CDR2 SVGAGI (reference sequence). CDR3 size: 15 residues. The CDR3 here is CASSGFGGRTDTQYF. CDR3 bases: TGTGCCAGCAGTGGTTTCGGGGGAAGAACAGATACGCAGTATTTT.

Concerning this clonotype itself: One end of the junction fails to match germline, which may point to a read error. The chain has TRBV10-3 and TRBJ1-6; 7 positions agree with TRBD1. The CDR3 is 15 amino acids. Per germline, CDR1 ENHRY and CDR2 SYGVKD. The CDR3 is CASSFQGGRDSPLHF. DNA for the CDR3: TGTGCCAGCAGTTTTCAGGGGGGGAGGGACTCACCCCTCCACTTT.

This clonotype was counted many times. V usage is TRBV5-6 and J usage is TRBJ1-2, with 8 bases identical to TRBD1. Trimming took 2 bases from V and 8 from J; bases not matched to a gene: 8. In germline, CDR1 is SGHDT, CDR2 YYEEEE. This CDR3 spans 14 amino acids. DNA of the CDR3: TGTGCCAGCAGCTTCAACAGGGGGGCAGGGGGCTACACCTTC. Translation: CASSFNRGAGGYTF.

The chain employs TRBV12-3 or TRBV12-4 and TRBJ1-1; D ambiguous. Trimming took 2 bases from V and 0 from J, leaving 7 bases between them. The CDR3 length is 14 residues. CDR3 sequence: CASSLFGLNTEAFF. DNA for the CDR3: TGTGCCAGCAGTTTATTCGGGCTGAACACTGAAGCTTTCTTT.

The chain uses TRBV7-2 and TRBJ1-1, with D uncertain. V was shortened by 2 bases and J by 8 bases, with 9 bases between the two germline ends. CDR1 and CDR2 from the germline V gene are SGHTA and FQGNSA. The CDR3 is made up of 12 amino acids. CDR3 DNA sequence: TGTGCCAGCAGCTTAACGAGTGGGGAAGCTTTCTTT. Protein product: CASSLTSGEAFF.

This sequence joins TRBV7-2 and TRBJ2-5; 10 bases line up with TRBD2. The germline V gene has CDR1 SGHTA and CDR2 FQGNSA. With 7 bases clipped from V and 3 bases from J, the junction kept 8 bases outside the gene matches. CDR3 size: 15 residues. Here the CDR3 DNA reads TGTGCCAGCACCCCCAGCGGGAGGGCCGAAGAGACCCAGTACTTC. It translates to CASTPSGRAEETQYF. Filled out from reference TRBV7-2 and TRBJ2-5, the complete variable domain reads GAGVSQSPSNKVTEKGKDVELRCDPISGHTALYWYRQSLGQGLEFLIYFQGNSAPDKSGLPSDRFSAERTGGSVSTLTIQRTQQEDSAVYLCASTPSGRAEETQYFGPGTRLLVL.

The V gene is TRBV5-1, the J gene TRBJ2-7, with 10 positions matching TRBD1. The CDR3 spans 14 residues. V lost 4 bases and J lost 1; bases outside the gene matches: 2. The germline V gene encodes CDR1 SGHRS and CDR2 YFSETQ. The CDR3 is CASSGTGVSYEQYF. The CDR3 coding sequence is TGCGCCAGCAGCGGGACAGGGGTGTCCTACGAGCAGTACTTC.

This clonotype showed up just a few times. A read error is possible here, since a much larger clone lies one base away. CDR3 sequence (DNA): TGTGCCAGCACTACTCCTGGTAACCATGGCTACACCTTC. Protein sequence: CASTTPGNHGYTF. The V and J genes are TRBV6-5 and TRBJ1-2; D is unclear. CDR1 MNHEY and CDR2 SVGAGI come from the germline V gene. The CDR3 is 13 amino acids.

In its sample, this clonotype was seen many times. V is TRBV20-1 and J is TRBJ2-1; D not certain. The CDR3 runs to 14 residues. Germline lookup yields CDR1 DFQATT and CDR2 SNEGSKA (reference sequence). Trimming pared 6 bases from V and 0 bases from J, leaving 12 bases between. The CDR3 loop reads CSALSLYSYNEQFF. For the CDR3, the DNA is TGCAGTGCCCTATCCTTGTACTCCTACAATGAGCAGTTCTTC.

The chain employs TRBV29-1 and TRBJ2-1; D is unresolved. Looked up from germline, CDR1 is SQVTM and CDR2 is ANQGSEA. V dropped 1 base and J dropped 4 bases, with 8 bases sitting between them. The CDR3 runs 13 residues. CDR3 sequence reads: CSVEGPEYNEQFF. As DNA, the CDR3 is TGCAGCGTTGAAGGGCCGGAGTACAATGAGCAGTTCTTC.

V usage is TRBV5-1 and J usage is TRBJ2-5, with unresolved D. CDR3 length: 15 residues. Germline assignment: CDR1 SGHRS and CDR2 YFSETQ. V lost 2 bases and J 1 base, leaving 12 bases between the germline ends. The CDR3 nucleotides read TGCGCCAGCAGCTTCGCAACACCTACCCAAGAGACCCAGTACTTC. This codes for CASSFATPTQETQYF.

This clonotype appeared a few times. The chain carries TRBV10-3 and TRBJ2-3; unclear D gene. V was shortened by 3 bases and J by 7 bases, with 11 bases between the two germline ends. CDR1 is ENHRY, CDR2 SYGVKD, per germline. This CDR3 has 13 residues. CDR3 nucleotide sequence: TGTGCCATCAGTGAAGGGCAAGCTAATACGCAGTATTTT. Its translation is CAISEGQANTQYF.

Comment on this clonotype: A much bigger clone sits one base away, suggesting this may be a read error. The V and J genes are TRBV3-1 and TRBJ2-1; tentative D call: TRBD2 (6 bases). This CDR3 region has 14 residues. The V gene's germline CDR1 is LGHDT and CDR2 YNNKEL (reference sequence). Trimming took 5 bases from V and 6 from J, leaving 14 bases between them. Here the CDR3 reads CASSMGRLGNEQFF. CDR3 bases: TGTGCCAGCAGCATGGGGAGGTTGGGCAATGAGCAGTTCTTC.

This chain joins TRBV3-1 and TRBJ1-6; maybe TRBD1 (5 bases). This CDR3 has 15 amino acids. CDR1 and CDR2 (germline): LGHDT, YNNKEL (reference sequence). Trimming removed 5 bases at V and 5 bases at J, with 13 bases between. The chain's CDR3 is CASSKRDGDNSPLHF. CDR3 in DNA: TGTGCCAGCAGCAAGCGGGACGGCGATAATTCACCCCTCCACTTT.

Ten or more counts support this clonotype. The chain recombines TRBV10-2 with TRBJ1-6, with D unresolved. V was pared by 6 bases and J by 0 bases, with 15 bases between. Germline-derived CDR1 and CDR2 are WSHSY and SAAADI. This CDR3 is built from 17 residues. CDR3 in DNA: TGCGCCAGCAGAGACCTCAAAGGGAGCTCCTATAATTCACCCCTCCACTTT. Protein sequence: CASRDLKGSSYNSPLHF.

This clonotype was counted many times. The chain joins TRBV27 to TRBJ2-5, with TRBD1 identical over 11 bases. Germline loops: CDR1 MNHEY, CDR2 SMNVEV (reference sequence). The CDR3 runs to 16 residues. Trimming at V came to 4 bases and at J to 4 bases, leaving 8 bases not matched to a gene. CDR3 sequence reads: CASSSAKDRGRETQYF. In DNA form, the CDR3 reads TGTGCCAGCAGTTCCGCCAAGGACAGGGGGCGAGAGACCCAGTACTTC.

This clonotype was counted ten times or more. A single base separates this from a much larger clone, so it may be a read error. The chain combines TRBV5-1 with TRBJ2-7; the D gene is possibly TRBD2 (6 bases). The V gene lost 4 bases and the J gene lost 1 base, with 12 bases spanning the gap. The CDR3 loop spans 14 amino acids. The V gene's germline CDR1 is SGHRS and CDR2 YFSETQ. CDR3 DNA: TGCGCCAGCAGCCCGGGAGACGGTTCCTACGAGCAGTACTTC. This gives the protein CASSPGDGSYEQYF.